The TCR beta chain under discussion was sequenced for a study of control samples from healthy donors and cancer patients. There are 13 residues in the CDR3. The germline V gene encodes CDR1 MNHEY and CDR2 SVGAGI. Trimming stripped 6 bases from V and 6 bases from J, with 14 bases between. Sequencing used immunoSEQ multiplex PCR; TCRdb keeps in-frame clones, though not all of them. Of approximately 150,000 clones in the sample, roughly 90% were seen once. The TCR comes from a man between 50 and 59 years old with head and neck cancer. The sample consisted of PBMCs. The J gene is TRBJ1-1, the V gene TRBV6-5, with a possible D match to TRBD1 (6 bases). Written as DNA, the CDR3 is TGTGCCAGCAGCCCCCCGAGGGGGTCTGAAGCTTTCTTT. This codes for CASSPPRGSEAFF.